This TCR beta chain was sequenced during a study of cytomegalovirus exposure and HLA in healthy donors. Study results and caveats: Overall, some 160 TCR beta chains were annotated as cytomegalovirus-associated. Among donors in an Asian-associated ancestry cluster, a later analysis reportedly found fewer N-insertions than the roughly 610-donor mean. The sole available immune exposure information was CMV serostatus.

With 4 bases clipped from V and 4 bases from J, the junction kept 4 bases outside the gene matches. CDR3 length: 14 amino acids. Germline V lookup: CDR1 SGDLS, CDR2 YYNGEE. This clone was found a few times. Its antigen is currently unknown. PCR amplification relied on 60 Vbeta primers (plus 13 Jbeta primers). Using immunoSEQ multiplex PCR, the repertoire was profiled, and TCRdb retains in-frame clones only, with some absent. The table shows around 81,000 clones, with 63% occurring only once. This receptor was obtained from a man aged 30-40 years in good health and CMV-seropositive. Sequencing was performed on PBMCs. J is TRBJ2-4 and V is TRBV9; 8 bases are shared with TRBD1. The CDR3 sequence: CASSTGQAKNIQYF. The CDR3 nucleotides read TGTGCCAGCAGCACGGGACAGGCAAAAAACATTCAGTACTTC. Complete variable domain (other parts from reference TRBV9 and TRBJ2-4): DSGVTQTPKHLITATGQRVTLRCSPRSGDLSVYWYQQSLDQGLQFLIQYYNGEERAKGNILERFSAQQFPDLHSELNLSSLELGDSALYFCASSTGQAKNIQYFGAGTRLSVL.